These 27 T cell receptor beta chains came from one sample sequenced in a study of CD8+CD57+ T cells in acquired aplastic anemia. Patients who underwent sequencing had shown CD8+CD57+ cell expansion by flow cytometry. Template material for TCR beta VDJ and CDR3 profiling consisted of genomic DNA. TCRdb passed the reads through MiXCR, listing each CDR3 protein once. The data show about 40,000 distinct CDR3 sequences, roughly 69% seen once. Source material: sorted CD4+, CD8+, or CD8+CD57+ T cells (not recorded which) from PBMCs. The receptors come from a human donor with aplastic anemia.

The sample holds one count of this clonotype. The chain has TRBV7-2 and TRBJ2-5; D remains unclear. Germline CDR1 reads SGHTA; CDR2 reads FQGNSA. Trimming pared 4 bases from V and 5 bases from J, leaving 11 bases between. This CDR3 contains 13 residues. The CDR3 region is CASSSSFGETQYF. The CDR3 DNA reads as TGTGCCAGCAGCTCCTCCTTTGGGGAGACCCAGTACTTC.

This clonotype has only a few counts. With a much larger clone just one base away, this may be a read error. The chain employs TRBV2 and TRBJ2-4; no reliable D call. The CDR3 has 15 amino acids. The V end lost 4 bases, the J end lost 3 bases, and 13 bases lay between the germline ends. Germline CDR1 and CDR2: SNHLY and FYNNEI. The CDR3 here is CASSAWQDRKNIQYF. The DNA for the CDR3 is TGTGCCAGCAGTGCTTGGCAGGACCGCAAAAACATTCAGTACTTC.

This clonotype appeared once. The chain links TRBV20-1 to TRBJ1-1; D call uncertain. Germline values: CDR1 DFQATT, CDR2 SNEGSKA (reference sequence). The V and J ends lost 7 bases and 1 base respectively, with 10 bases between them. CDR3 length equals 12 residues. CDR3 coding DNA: TGCAGTGAAGTCATCCGGAACACTGAAGCTTTCTTT. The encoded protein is CSEVIRNTEAFF.

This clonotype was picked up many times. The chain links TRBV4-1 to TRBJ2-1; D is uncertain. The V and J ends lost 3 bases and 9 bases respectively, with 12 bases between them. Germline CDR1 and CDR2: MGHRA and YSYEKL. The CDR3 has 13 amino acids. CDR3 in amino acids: CASSHPPRGEQFF. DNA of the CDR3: TGCGCCAGCAGCCACCCCCCCCGTGGTGAGCAGTTCTTC.

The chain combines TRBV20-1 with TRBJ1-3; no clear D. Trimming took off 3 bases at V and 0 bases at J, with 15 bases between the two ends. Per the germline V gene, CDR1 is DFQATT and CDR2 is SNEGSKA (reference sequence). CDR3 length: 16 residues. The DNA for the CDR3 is TGCAGTGCTAGTCGTTTGGCCATAAGCTCTGGAAACACCATATATTTT. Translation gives CSASRLAISSGNTIYF.

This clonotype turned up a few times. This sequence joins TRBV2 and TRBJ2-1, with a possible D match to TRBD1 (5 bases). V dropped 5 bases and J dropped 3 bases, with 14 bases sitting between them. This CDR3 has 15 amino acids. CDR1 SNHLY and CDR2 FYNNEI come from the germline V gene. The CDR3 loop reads CASSLAGNLYNEQFF. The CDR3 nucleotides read TGTGCCAGCAGTCTGGCAGGGAATCTCTACAATGAGCAGTTCTTC.

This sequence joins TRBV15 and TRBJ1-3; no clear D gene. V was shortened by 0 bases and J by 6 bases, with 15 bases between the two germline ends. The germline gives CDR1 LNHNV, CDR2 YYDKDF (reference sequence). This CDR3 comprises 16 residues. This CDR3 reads CATSRDKGPPENTIYF. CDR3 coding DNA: TGTGCCACCAGCAGAGATAAGGGTCCCCCGGAAAACACCATATATTTT. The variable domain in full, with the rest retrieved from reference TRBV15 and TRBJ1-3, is DAMVIQNPRYQVTQFGKPVTLSCSQTLNHNVMYWYQQKSSQAPKLLFHYYDKDFNNEADTPDNFQSRRPNTSFCFLDIRSPGLGDTAMYLCATSRDKGPPENTIYFGEGSWLTVV.

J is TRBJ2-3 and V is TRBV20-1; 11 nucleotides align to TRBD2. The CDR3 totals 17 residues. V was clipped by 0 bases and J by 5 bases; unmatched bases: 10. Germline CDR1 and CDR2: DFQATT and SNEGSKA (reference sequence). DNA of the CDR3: TGCAGTGCTAGAGATCCCAATAGCGGGGGGGCAAAAGATACGCAGTATTTT. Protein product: CSARDPNSGGAKDTQYF.

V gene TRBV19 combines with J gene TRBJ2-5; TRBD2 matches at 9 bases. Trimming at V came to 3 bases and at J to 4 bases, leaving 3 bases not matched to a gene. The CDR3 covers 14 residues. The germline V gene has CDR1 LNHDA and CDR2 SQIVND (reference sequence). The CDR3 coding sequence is TGTGCCAGTAGTATCGGACTAGCGATAGAGACCCAGTACTTC. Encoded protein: CASSIGLAIETQYF.

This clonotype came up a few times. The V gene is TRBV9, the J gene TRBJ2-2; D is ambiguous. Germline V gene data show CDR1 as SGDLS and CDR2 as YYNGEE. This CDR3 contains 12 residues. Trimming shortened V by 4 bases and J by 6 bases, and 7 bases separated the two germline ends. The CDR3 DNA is TGTGCCAGCAGCCAACGGCCCGGGGAGCTGTTTTTT. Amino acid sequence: CASSQRPGELFF.

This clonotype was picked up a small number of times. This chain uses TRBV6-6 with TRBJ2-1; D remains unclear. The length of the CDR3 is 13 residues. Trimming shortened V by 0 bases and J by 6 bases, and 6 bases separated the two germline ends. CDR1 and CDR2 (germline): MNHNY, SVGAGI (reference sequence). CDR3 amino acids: CASSYSLSNEQFF. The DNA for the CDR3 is TGTGCCAGCAGTTACTCTTTGAGCAATGAGCAGTTCTTC.

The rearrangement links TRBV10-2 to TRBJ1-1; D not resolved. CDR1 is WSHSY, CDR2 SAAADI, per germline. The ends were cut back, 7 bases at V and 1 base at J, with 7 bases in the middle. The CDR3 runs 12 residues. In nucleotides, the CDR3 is TGCGCCAGCACCTGGGGGAACACTGAAGCTTTCTTT. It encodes CASTWGNTEAFF.

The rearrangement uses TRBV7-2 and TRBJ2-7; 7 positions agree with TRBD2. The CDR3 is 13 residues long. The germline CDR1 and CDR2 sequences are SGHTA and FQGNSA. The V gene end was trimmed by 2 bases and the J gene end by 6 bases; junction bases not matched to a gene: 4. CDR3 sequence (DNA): TGTGCCAGCAGCTTATATCGCGGGAGCGAGCAGTACGTC. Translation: CASSLYRGSEQYV.

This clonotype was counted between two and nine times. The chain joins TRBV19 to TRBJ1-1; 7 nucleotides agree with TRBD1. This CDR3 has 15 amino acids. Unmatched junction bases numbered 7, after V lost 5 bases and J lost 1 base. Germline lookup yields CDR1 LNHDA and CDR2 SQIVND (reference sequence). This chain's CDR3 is CASSPLGTANTEAFF. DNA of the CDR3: TGTGCCAGTAGTCCCCTCGGGACAGCGAACACTGAAGCTTTCTTT.

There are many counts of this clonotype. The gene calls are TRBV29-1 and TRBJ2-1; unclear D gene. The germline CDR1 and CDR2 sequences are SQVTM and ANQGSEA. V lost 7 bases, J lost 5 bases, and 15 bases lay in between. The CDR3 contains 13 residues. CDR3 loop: CSGDRIGHNEQFF. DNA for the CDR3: TGCAGCGGTGATCGTATCGGGCACAATGAGCAGTTCTTC.

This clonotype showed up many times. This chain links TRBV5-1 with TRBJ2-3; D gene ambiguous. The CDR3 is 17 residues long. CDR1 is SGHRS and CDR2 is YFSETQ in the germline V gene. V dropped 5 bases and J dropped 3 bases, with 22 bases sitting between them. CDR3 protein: CASSPQMWQVITDTQYF. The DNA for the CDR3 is TGCGCCAGCAGTCCCCAGATGTGGCAGGTGATAACAGATACGCAGTATTTT.

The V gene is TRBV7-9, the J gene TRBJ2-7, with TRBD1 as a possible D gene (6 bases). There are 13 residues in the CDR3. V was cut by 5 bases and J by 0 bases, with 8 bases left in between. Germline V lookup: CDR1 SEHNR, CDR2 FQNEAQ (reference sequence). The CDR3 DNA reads TGTGCCAGCAGCCCGGGACACTCCTACGAGCAGTACTTC. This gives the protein CASSPGHSYEQYF.

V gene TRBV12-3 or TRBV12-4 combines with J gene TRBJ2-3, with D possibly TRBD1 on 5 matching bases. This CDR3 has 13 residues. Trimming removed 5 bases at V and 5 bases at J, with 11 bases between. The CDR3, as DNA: TGTGCCAGCAGTACCTTTAGGGGAGATACGCAGTATTTT. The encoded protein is CASSTFRGDTQYF.

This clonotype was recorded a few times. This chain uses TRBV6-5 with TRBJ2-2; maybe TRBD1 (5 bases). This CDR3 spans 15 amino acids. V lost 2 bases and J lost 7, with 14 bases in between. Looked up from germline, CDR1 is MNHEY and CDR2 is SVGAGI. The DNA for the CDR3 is TGTGCCAGCAGTTACAACCCAGGGAATAACGGGGAGCTGTTTTTT. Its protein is CASSYNPGNNGELFF.

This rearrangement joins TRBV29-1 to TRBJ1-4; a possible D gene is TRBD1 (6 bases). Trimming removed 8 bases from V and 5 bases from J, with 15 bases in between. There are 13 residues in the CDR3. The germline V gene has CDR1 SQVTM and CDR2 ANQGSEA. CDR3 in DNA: TGCAGCTTTAGGACGGGGGCCAATGAAAAACTGTTTTTT. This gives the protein CSFRTGANEKLFF.

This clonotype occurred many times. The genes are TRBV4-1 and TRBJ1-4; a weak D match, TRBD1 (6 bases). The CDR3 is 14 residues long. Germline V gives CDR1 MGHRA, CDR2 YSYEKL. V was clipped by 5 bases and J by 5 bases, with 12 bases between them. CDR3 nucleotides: TGCGCCAGCAGCTTTAGACAGGAGAATGAAAAACTGTTTTTT. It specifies CASSFRQENEKLFF.

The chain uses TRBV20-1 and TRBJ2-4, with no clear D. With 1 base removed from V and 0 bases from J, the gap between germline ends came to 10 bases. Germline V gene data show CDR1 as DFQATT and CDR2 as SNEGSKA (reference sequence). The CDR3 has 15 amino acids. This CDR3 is CSARVGILAKNIQYF. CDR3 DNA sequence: TGCAGTGCTAGAGTGGGGATCCTAGCCAAAAACATTCAGTACTTC.

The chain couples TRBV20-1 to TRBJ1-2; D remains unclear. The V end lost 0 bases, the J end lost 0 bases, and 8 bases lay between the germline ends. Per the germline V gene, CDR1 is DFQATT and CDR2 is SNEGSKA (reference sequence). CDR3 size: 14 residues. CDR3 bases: TGCAGTGCTAGAGATTCATTAACTAACTATGGCTACACCTTC. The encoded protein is CSARDSLTNYGYTF.

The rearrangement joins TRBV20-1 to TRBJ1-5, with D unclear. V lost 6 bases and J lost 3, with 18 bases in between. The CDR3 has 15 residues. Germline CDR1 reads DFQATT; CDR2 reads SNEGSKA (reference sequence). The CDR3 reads CSASYAGIDNQPQHF. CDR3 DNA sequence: TGCAGTGCCTCCTACGCGGGGATTGACAATCAGCCCCAGCATTTT.

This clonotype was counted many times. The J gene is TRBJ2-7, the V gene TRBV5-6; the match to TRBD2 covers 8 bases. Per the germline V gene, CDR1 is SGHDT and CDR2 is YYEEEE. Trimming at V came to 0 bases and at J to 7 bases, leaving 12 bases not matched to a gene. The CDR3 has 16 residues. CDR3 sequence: CASSLGGGGHTTEQYF. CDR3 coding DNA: TGTGCCAGCAGCTTGGGAGGCGGGGGGCACACGACAGAGCAGTACTTC.

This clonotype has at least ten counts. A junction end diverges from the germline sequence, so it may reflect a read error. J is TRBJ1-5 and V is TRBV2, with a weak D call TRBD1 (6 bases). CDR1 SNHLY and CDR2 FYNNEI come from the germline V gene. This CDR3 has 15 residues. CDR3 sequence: CANSGQRDSNQPQHF. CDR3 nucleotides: TGTGCCAACAGTGGACAGAGAGATAGCAATCAGCCCCAGCATTTT.

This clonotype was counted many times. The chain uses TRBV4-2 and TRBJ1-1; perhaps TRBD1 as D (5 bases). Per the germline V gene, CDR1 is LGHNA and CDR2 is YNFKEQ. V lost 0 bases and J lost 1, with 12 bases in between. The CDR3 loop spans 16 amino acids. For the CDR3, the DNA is TGTGCCAGCAGCCAAGACGCAGGGTTCGGGAACACTGAAGCTTTCTTT. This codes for CASSQDAGFGNTEAFF.